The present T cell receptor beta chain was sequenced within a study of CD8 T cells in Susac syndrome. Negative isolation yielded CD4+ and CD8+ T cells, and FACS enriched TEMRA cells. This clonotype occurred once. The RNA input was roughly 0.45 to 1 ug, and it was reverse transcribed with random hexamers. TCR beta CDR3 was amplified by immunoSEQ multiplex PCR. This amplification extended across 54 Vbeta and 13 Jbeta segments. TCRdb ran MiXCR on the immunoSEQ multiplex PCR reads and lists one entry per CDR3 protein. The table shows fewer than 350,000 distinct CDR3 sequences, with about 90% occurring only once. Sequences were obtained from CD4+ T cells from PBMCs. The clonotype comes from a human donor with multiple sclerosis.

The CDR3 DNA reads TGTGCCAGCAGTGAATGGGACGGCTCCTACGAGCAGTACTTC. Its protein product is CASSEWDGSYEQYF. The chain has TRBV25-1 and TRBJ2-7; D is possibly TRBD1 or TRBD2 (5 bases each). V lost 1 base and J lost 0, with 7 bases in between. CDR1 is MGHDK and CDR2 is SYGVNS in the germline V gene. This CDR3 contains 14 residues.